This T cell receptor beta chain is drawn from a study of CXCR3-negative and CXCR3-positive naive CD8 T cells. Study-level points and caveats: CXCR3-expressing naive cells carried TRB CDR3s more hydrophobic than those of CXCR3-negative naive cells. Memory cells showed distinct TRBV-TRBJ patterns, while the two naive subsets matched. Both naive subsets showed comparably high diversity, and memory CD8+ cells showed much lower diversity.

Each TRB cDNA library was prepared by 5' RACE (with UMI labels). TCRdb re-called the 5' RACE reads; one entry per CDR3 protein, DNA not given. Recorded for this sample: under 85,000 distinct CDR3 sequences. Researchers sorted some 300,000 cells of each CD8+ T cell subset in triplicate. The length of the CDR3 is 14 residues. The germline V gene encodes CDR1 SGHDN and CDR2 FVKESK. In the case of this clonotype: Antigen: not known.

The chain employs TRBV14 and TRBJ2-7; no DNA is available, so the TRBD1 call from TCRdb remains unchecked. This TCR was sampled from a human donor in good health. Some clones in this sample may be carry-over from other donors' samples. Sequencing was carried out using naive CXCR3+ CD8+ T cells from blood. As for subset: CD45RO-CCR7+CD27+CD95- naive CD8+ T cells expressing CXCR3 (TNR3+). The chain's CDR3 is CASSQESTAYEQYF. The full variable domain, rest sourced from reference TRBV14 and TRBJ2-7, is EAGVTQFPSHSVIEKGQTVTLRCDPISGHDNLYWYRRVMGKEIKFLLHFVKESKQDESGMPNNRFLAERTGGTYSTLKVQPAELEDSGVYFCASSQESTAYEQYFGPGTRLTVT.